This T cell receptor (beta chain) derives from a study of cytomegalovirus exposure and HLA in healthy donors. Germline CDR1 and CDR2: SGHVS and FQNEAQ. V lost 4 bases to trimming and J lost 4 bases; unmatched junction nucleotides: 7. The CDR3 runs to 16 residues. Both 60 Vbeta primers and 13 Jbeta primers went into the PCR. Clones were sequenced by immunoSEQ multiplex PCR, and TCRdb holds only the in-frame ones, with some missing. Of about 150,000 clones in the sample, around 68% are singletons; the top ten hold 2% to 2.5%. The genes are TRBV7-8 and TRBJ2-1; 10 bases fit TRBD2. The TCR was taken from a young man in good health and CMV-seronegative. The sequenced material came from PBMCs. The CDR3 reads CASSSTVAGGYNEQFF. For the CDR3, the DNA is TGTGCCAGCAGCTCAACGGTAGCGGGGGGATACAATGAGCAGTTCTTC.